These T cell receptor beta chains were read from a single sample in a study of Graves' ophthalmopathy and Graves' hyperthyroidism. MiXCR was run by TCRdb on the multiplex PCR reads, yielding one entry per CDR3 protein. The sample records about 550,000 distinct CDR3 sequences, about two fifths being singletons. Sequencing used peripheral blood or thyroid tissue (not recorded which). The receptor set was obtained from an adult man with Graves' hyperthyroidism. Both conserved end residues are part of each CDR3. D genes are given only for firm matches. For some rows the clone size is stated as once, few or many, or as a class when expanded; others skip it.

.	.	TRBV10-3	TRBJ1-5	TGTGCCAGCAGTTGGGGTAGAGGCAATCAGCCCCAGCATTTT	CASSWGRGNQPQHF
.	.	TRBV28	TRBJ1-2	TGTGCCAGCAGGCCTCAGGGTAGGGATTATGGCTACACCTTC	CASRPQGRDYGYTF
many	.	TRBV29-1	TRBJ1-5	TGCAGCGTGTCAGACAGTAGCAATCAGCCCCAGCATTTT	CSVSDSSNQPQHF
.	.	TRBV7-2	TRBJ1-4	TGTGCCAGCAGCTTAATAGCGGCAGGGACGGTAAAACTGTTTTTT	CASSLIAAGTVKLFF
.	.	TRBV2	TRBJ1-2	TGTGCCAGCTCACCACCCGGTGTTTCTAACTATGGCTACACCTTC	CASSPPGVSNYGYTF
many	.	TRBV2	TRBJ1-1	TGTGCCAGCAGTCCGGGACACAGGGAAGCTTTCTTT	CASSPGHREAFF
many	.	TRBV20-1	TRBJ2-5	TGCAGTGCTAGAGCTGCCGTGGGGCAAGAGACCCAGTACTTC	CSARAAVGQETQYF
.	TRBD1	TRBV9	TRBJ1-2	TGTGCCAGCAGCGTAGGGGACAGCAACGCGTATGGCTACACCTTC	CASSVGDSNAYGYTF
many	.	TRBV15	TRBJ1-5	TGTGCCACCAGCAGAGATTCCAGGGTAGGCCAGCCCCAGCATTTT	CATSRDSRVGQPQHF
.	.	TRBV29-1	TRBJ1-3	TGCAGCTTACGAGGGTTTGGAAACACCATATATTTT	CSLRGFGNTIYF
many	.	TRBV24-1	TRBJ2-6	TGTGCCACCAGTGGGCGGGACACGAGCTCTGGGGCCAACGTCCTGACTTTC	CATSGRDTSSGANVLTF
few	TRBD1	TRBV20-1	TRBJ2-7	TGCAGTGCTACCCTCGGGACAGGGGATTTTGGCGAGCAGTACTTC	CSATLGTGDFGEQYF
many	.	TRBV4-1	TRBJ1-1	TGCGCCAGCAGCCAAGATCGGGAGAACACTGAAGCTTTCTTT	CASSQDRENTEAFF
few	.	TRBV29-1	TRBJ2-5	TGCAGCGTTGAAAGTACGGTTAGCCCCTTC	CSVESTVSPF
once	.	TRBV7-3	TRBJ1-5	TGTGCCAGCAGCGGGGGGACCCAAGAGACCCAGCATTTT	CASSGGTQETQHF
.	.	TRBV19	TRBJ2-5	TGTGCCAGTAGTATTGGACAGAACCAAGAGACCCAGTACTTC	CASSIGQNQETQYF
many	.	TRBV6-5	TRBJ1-1	TGTGCCAGCGGGCGGACTAGGAACACTGAAGCTTTCTTT	CASGRTRNTEAFF
.	.	TRBV11-3	TRBJ2-1	TGTGCCAGCAGCTTAGGTGAGAGAGGCAATGAGCAGTTCTTC	CASSLGERGNEQFF
many	TRBD1	TRBV20-1	TRBJ1-1	TGCAGTGCCGAAGACAGGGTCCCCACTGAAGCTTTCTTT	CSAEDRVPTEAFF
many	.	TRBV6-5	TRBJ2-6	TGTGCCAGCAGTTACGCAAAATTGAGCTCTGGGGCCAACGTCCTGACTTTC	CASSYAKLSSGANVLTF
many	TRBD2	TRBV10-2	TRBJ2-7	TGCGCCAGCAACCCTAGCGGGGGAACCTACGAGCAGTACTTC	CASNPSGGTYEQYF
many	TRBD1	TRBV6-5	TRBJ2-7	TGTGCCAGCAGTTACTCGTCCGGGACAGGGGGCTCCGAGCAGTACTTC	CASSYSSGTGGSEQYF
.	TRBD1	TRBV6-6	TRBJ2-7	TGTGCCAGCAGTGTTACCGGGACAGGGAGGTTCCTACGGAACGAGCAGTACTTC	CASSVTGTGRFLRNEQYF
many	.	TRBV20-1	TRBJ2-7	TGCAGTGCTCAAAGGGGAGCTTCTAGCTCCTACGAGCAGTACTTC	CSAQRGASSSYEQYF
many	.	TRBV6-2/TRBV6-3	TRBJ1-1	TGTGCCAGCAGTTCGGGCGGACCTGAAGCTTTCTTT	CASSSGGPEAFF
many	TRBD1	TRBV3-1	TRBJ2-5	TGTGCCAGCAGCCACCGGACAGGCGGCGAGACCCAGTACTTC	CASSHRTGGETQYF
many	.	TRBV7-8	TRBJ1-6	TGTGCCAGCAGCTTACTTTCCTCCGGGACATACAATTCACCCCTCCACTTT	CASSLLSSGTYNSPLHF
.	TRBD1	TRBV7-9	TRBJ2-7	TGTGCCAGCAGCTTAATCCGGGACAGGGGGGACTACGAGCAGTACTTC	CASSLIRDRGDYEQYF
.	.	TRBV28	TRBJ2-7	TGTGCCAGCAGTTTGGAAACGCCAGCGGACAACTACGAGCAGTACTTC	CASSLETPADNYEQYF
.	.	TRBV10-2	TRBJ2-7	TGCGCCACCCAAGACTTCTACGAGCAGTACTTC	CATQDFYEQYF
.	.	TRBV5-1	TRBJ2-3	TGCGCCAGCAGTACCGGGAGAGGCGCAGATACGCAGTATTTT	CASSTGRGADTQYF
.	.	TRBV27	TRBJ1-3	TGTGCCAGCAGTCCCGACGGTGGAAACACCATATATTTT	CASSPDGGNTIYF
.	TRBD2	TRBV4-1	TRBJ2-7	TGCGCCAGCAGCCGTCTACTAGCGGGAGTCTCTTACGAGCAGTACTTC	CASSRLLAGVSYEQYF
.	.	TRBV6-5	TRBJ2-5	TGTGCCAGCAGTTACCCGGGTGGCCAGGGAGGAGAGACCCAGTACTTC	CASSYPGGQGGETQYF
.	TRBD2	TRBV10-3	TRBJ2-5	TGTGCCATCAGTGATGGGACTAGCGGGAACCAAGAGACCCAGTACTTC	CAISDGTSGNQETQYF
.	.	TRBV7-9	TRBJ1-5	TGTGCCAGCAGCTTAGGTGTCCAGCCCCAGCATTTT	CASSLGVQPQHF
many	.	TRBV7-2	TRBJ2-7	TGTGCCAGCAGCTTAGCCGATTGGGCGGCCTACGAGCAGTACTTC	CASSLADWAAYEQYF
many	.	TRBV5-8	TRBJ1-1	TGTGCCAGCAGCTTGGTGGCGGTCGGCACTGAAGCTTTCTTT	CASSLVAVGTEAFF
.	TRBD2	TRBV7-9	TRBJ2-1	TGTGCCAGCCAAAGACCGGGGGGCTCCTACAATGAGCAGTTCTTC	CASQRPGGSYNEQFF
few	.	TRBV7-9	TRBJ2-3	TGTGCCAGCAGCTTAGATCCAGATACGCAGTATTTT	CASSLDPDTQYF
.	TRBD2	TRBV10-2	TRBJ2-7	TGCGCCAGCAGTGAACTAGCGGACTACGAGCAGTACTTC	CASSELADYEQYF
.	.	TRBV12-3/TRBV12-4	TRBJ2-5	TGTGCCAGCAGTTTTCTGGCGGGGTGGAAACAAGAGACCCAGTACTTC	CASSFLAGWKQETQYF
many	.	TRBV20-1	TRBJ1-6	TGCAGTGCTAGAGAGACGCTCGGTTCTTCACCCCTCCACTTT	CSARETLGSSPLHF
.	.	TRBV25-1	TRBJ1-4	TGTGCCAGCAGTTCCCCGCAGGGGCCACCCGAAAAACTGTTTTTT	CASSSPQGPPEKLFF
.	TRBD1	TRBV25-1	TRBJ2-7	TGTGCCAGCAGATCCGGACAGGGGACCTACGAGCAGTACTTC	CASRSGQGTYEQYF
.	.	TRBV9	TRBJ2-6	TGTGCCAGCTCTCCGGGTCTAAGCTCTGGGGCCAACGTCCTGACTTTC	CASSPGLSSGANVLTF
many	TRBD1	TRBV19	TRBJ1-1	TGTGCCAGTAGTCAGACAGGGGGTGGCCTCGAAGCTTTCTTT	CASSQTGGGLEAFF
.	.	TRBV5-6	TRBJ1-1	TGTGCCAGCAGCTACCGGGACAATCCCATGAACACTGAAGCTTTCTTT	CASSYRDNPMNTEAFF
.	.	TRBV29-1	TRBJ2-2	TGCAGCGTTGCACAGGTGGGGCCAGGGGAGCTGTTTTTT	CSVAQVGPGELFF
many	.	TRBV12-3/TRBV12-4	TRBJ2-7	TGTGCCAGCAGTTTATCGTCGGGGGAGCAGTACTTC	CASSLSSGEQYF
few	.	TRBV7-9	TRBJ2-2	TGTGCCAGCAGCTTAGCGGGGCAGGGCAAGCGGCTGTTTTTT	CASSLAGQGKRLFF
many	.	TRBV2	TRBJ1-5	TGTGCCAGCAGTGAAGCGGGGACCGGGGGGCATCAGCCCCAGCATTTT	CASSEAGTGGHQPQHF
many	.	TRBV2	TRBJ2-5	TGTGCCAGCAGTGAAGGCCTACGATGGCAAGAGACCCAGTACTTC	CASSEGLRWQETQYF
.	TRBD2	TRBV18	TRBJ2-2	TGTGCCAGCTCACCAGGACTAGCGGGAGAAGAGCTGTTTTTT	CASSPGLAGEELFF
.	.	TRBV9	TRBJ1-2	TGTGCCAGCAGCTCCCCAGGTTCCCGGAGAAAGGAGGAGTTAGGGCATGGCTACACCTTC	CASSSPGSRRKEELGHGYTF
.	.	TRBV7-8	TRBJ2-7	TGTGCCAGCAGCCAAGACCAGAGGTACGAGCAGTACTTC	CASSQDQRYEQYF
.	TRBD2	TRBV29-1	TRBJ2-7	TGCAGTAGCGGGAGAGACTACAATGAGCAGTACTTC	CSSGRDYNEQYF
many	.	TRBV7-9	TRBJ2-5	TGTGCCAGCAGTAGAACGGGGGCTGGGTTGCGAGAGACCCAGTACTTC	CASSRTGAGLRETQYF
.	.	TRBV15	TRBJ1-1	TGTGCCACCAGCAGAGACAGGGTTGAATCTTTCTTT	CATSRDRVESFF
many	.	TRBV20-1	TRBJ1-2	TGCAGTGCTAGAGATCGGGGAGGCTACACCTTC	CSARDRGGYTF